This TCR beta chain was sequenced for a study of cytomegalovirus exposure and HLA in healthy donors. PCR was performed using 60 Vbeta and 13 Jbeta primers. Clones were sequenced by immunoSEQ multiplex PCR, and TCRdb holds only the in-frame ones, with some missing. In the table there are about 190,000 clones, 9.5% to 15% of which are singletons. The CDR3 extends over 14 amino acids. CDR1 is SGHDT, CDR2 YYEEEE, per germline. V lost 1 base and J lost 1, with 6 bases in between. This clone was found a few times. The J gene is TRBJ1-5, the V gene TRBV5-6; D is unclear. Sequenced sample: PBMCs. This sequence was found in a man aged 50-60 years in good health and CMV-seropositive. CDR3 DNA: TGTGCCAGCAGCTTGAATCGGAGCAATCAGCCCCAGCATTTT. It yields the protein CASSLNRSNQPQHF.